This T cell receptor (beta chain) was recovered during a study of cytomegalovirus exposure and HLA in healthy donors. The CDR3 extends over 15 amino acids. Losses at the gene ends were 4 bases for V and 7 bases for J; bases not matched to a gene: 8. From germline, CDR1 is SGHTA and CDR2 FQGNSA. In the PCR, 60 Vbeta and 13 Jbeta primers were used. Repertoires were generated with immunoSEQ multiplex PCR, while TCRdb's copy carries only in-frame clones and drops some. The sample lists 130,000 to 150,000 clones; over 70% were seen once. Input material: PBMCs. V is TRBV7-2 and J is TRBJ1-5; 9 nucleotides match TRBD1. The clonotype comes from a man in his forties in good health and CMV-seropositive. CDR3: CASSSKTGGGQPQHF. Written as DNA, the CDR3 is TGTGCCAGCAGCTCAAAGACAGGGGGTGGACAGCCCCAGCATTTT. The full variable domain, with the rest looked up from reference TRBV7-2 and TRBJ1-5, is GAGVSQSPSNKVTEKGKDVELRCDPISGHTALYWYRQSLGQGLEFLIYFQGNSAPDKSGLPSDRFSAERTGGSVSTLTIQRTQQEDSAVYLCASSSKTGGGQPQHFGDGTRLSIL.